A selection of T cell receptor beta chains follows, all from one sample in a study of beta chain features in type 1 diabetes. Profiled with immunoSEQ multiplex PCR; TCRdb holds only in-frame clones, not every one. Altogether 200,000 to 300,000 clones are present, over 20% being singletons, with the ten largest covering around 0.029%. Sequences were obtained from naive CD4+ T cells from blood. These TCRs come from a woman aged 40-49 years with type 1 diabetes. The CDR3 runs from the conserved cysteine through the conserved F or W. Fields, in order: J gene, D gene, clone size, V gene, CDR3 protein, CDR3 DNA. D genes are given only for firm matches. Expanded clones are given a class, and other clones once, few, many or no size at all.

>TRBJ1-2|-|-|TRBV2
CASTGSLLNYGYTF
TGTGCCAGCACAGGTAGTCTCCTAAACTATGGCTACACCTTC
>TRBJ2-5|TRBD1|-|TRBV5-1
CASSLGQYQETQYF
TGCGCCAGCAGCCTGGGACAGTACCAAGAGACCCAGTACTTC
>TRBJ1-1|-|few|TRBV28
CASISGVNTEAFF
TGTGCCAGCATCTCGGGGGTGAACACTGAAGCTTTCTTT
>TRBJ2-4|-|few|TRBV28
CASSTGRSGNIQYF
TGTGCCAGCAGTACAGGGAGAAGTGGAAACATTCAGTACTTC
>TRBJ2-5|TRBD2|few|TRBV5-1
CASSLTVGTSNTETQYF
TGCGCCAGCAGCTTGACTGTAGGGACTAGCAACACGGAGACCCAGTACTTC
>TRBJ1-5|-|-|TRBV28
CASKPGQSNQPQHF
TGTGCCAGCAAACCGGGACAAAGCAATCAGCCCCAGCATTTT
>TRBJ1-4|-|-|TRBV5-6
CASSSGEKLFF
TGTGCCAGCAGCTCGGGAGAAAAACTGTTTTTT
>TRBJ2-5|-|-|TRBV9
CASSVPGETQYF
TGTGCCAGCAGCGTACCCGGGGAGACCCAGTACTTC
>TRBJ2-3|-|-|TRBV6-5
CASSGNRAPTDTQYF
TGTGCCAGCAGTGGAAACAGGGCCCCGACAGATACGCAGTATTTT
>TRBJ1-5|-|-|TRBV7-2
CASSLGRAQPQHF
TGTGCCAGCAGCTTAGGGCGGGCCCAGCCCCAGCATTTT
>TRBJ2-1|TRBD2|few|TRBV29-1
CSVEELSTSGGPGEQFF
TGCAGCGTTGAAGAATTATCTACTAGCGGGGGGCCGGGGGAGCAGTTCTTC
>TRBJ1-1|-|few|TRBV5-1
CASSSYGGGEAFF
TGCGCCAGCAGCTCTTACGGCGGGGGTGAAGCTTTCTTT
>TRBJ2-6|-|-|TRBV19
CASSTLGRSVGANVLTF
TGTGCCAGTAGTACCCTGGGCCGATCAGTTGGGGCCAACGTCCTGACTTTC
>TRBJ2-3|-|-|TRBV6-6
CASSFTGDTQYF
TGTGCCAGCAGCTTCACCGGGGATACGCAGTATTTT
>TRBJ1-4|TRBD1|few|TRBV28
CASSRRDSYNEKLFF
TGTGCCAGCAGCCGCCGGGACAGCTATAATGAAAAACTGTTTTTT
>TRBJ1-4|-|-|TRBV30
CAWSVGRTSGDEKLFF
TGTGCCTGGAGTGTAGGCCGGACATCGGGGGATGAAAAACTGTTTTTT
>TRBJ1-5|-|few|TRBV2
CASSADRSWQPQHF
TGTGCCAGCAGTGCCGACAGGTCTTGGCAGCCCCAGCATTTT
>TRBJ1-1|TRBD1|-|TRBV29-1
CSVGTGVIDTEAFF
TGCAGCGTTGGGACAGGGGTTATAGACACTGAAGCTTTCTTT
>TRBJ2-6|-|few|TRBV7-2
CASKSGFSGANVLTF
TGTGCCAGCAAGTCGGGATTCTCTGGGGCCAACGTCCTGACTTTC
>TRBJ1-5|-|few|TRBV19
CASSISSSNQPQHF
TGTGCCAGTAGTATAAGTAGTAGCAATCAGCCCCAGCATTTT
>TRBJ2-1|-|few|TRBV4-2
CASSQDSADEQFF
TGTGCCAGCAGCCAAGATTCAGCGGATGAGCAGTTCTTC
>TRBJ1-6|-|few|TRBV25-1
CASTGGNSPLHF
TGTGCCAGCACGGGTGGTAATTCACCCCTCCACTTT
>TRBJ2-5|TRBD1|few|TRBV28
CASTRGPSGSETQYF
TGTGCCAGCACCAGGGGGCCCTCGGGGTCCGAGACCCAGTACTTC
>TRBJ2-7|-|once|TRBV2
CASSEHPYEQYF
TGTGCCAGCAGTGAACATCCCTACGAGCAGTACTTC
>TRBJ2-1|-|-|TRBV5-1
CASSLGQGKYNEQFF
TGCGCCAGCAGCTTGGGGCAGGGGAAATACAATGAGCAGTTCTTC
>TRBJ1-6|-|-|TRBV5-1
CASSLAGYSPLHF
TGCGCCAGCAGCTTGGCCGGGTATTCACCCCTCCACTTT
>TRBJ1-1|-|few|TRBV9
CASSSGAPNTEAFF
TGTGCCAGCAGCTCTGGGGCCCCGAACACTGAAGCTTTCTTT
>TRBJ1-1|TRBD1|-|TRBV4-3
CASSQDSRGHGNTEAFF
TGCGCCAGCAGCCAGGATAGCAGGGGGCATGGGAACACTGAAGCTTTCTTT
>TRBJ2-3|-|-|TRBV6-6
CASSRQIADTQYF
TGTGCCAGCAGTCGACAGATTGCAGATACGCAGTATTTT
>TRBJ1-6|TRBD1|-|TRBV2
CASGTGANSPLHF
TGTGCCAGCGGAACAGGGGCTAATTCACCCCTCCACTTT
>TRBJ2-3|TRBD2|-|TRBV4-3
CASSQDRASGTPDTQYF
TGCGCCAGCAGCCAAGATCGGGCTAGCGGGACCCCAGATACGCAGTATTTT
>TRBJ1-1|-|few|TRBV4-3
CASSQELANTEAFF
TGCGCCAGCAGCCAAGAGTTAGCGAACACTGAAGCTTTCTTT
>TRBJ2-3|TRBD2|-|TRBV9
CASSPLAGEGTDTQYF
TGTGCCAGCAGCCCCCTAGCGGGAGAGGGCACAGATACGCAGTATTTT
>TRBJ2-2|-|few|TRBV29-1
CSVWRTGELFF
TGCAGCGTATGGAGAACCGGGGAGCTGTTTTTT
>TRBJ1-2|-|-|TRBV2
CASSEQGIEDGYTF
TGTGCCAGCAGTGAACAGGGTATTGAGGATGGCTACACCTTC
>TRBJ1-5|-|-|TRBV5-1
CASSLELGSQPQHF
TGCGCCAGCAGCTTGGAGCTGGGCAGCCAGCCCCAGCATTTT
>TRBJ2-1|-|-|TRBV29-1
CSVEDRGAEQFF
TGCAGCGTTGAAGATCGGGGGGCGGAGCAGTTCTTC
>TRBJ1-1|-|-|TRBV28
CASSPPRFQMNTEAFF
TGTGCCAGCAGTCCACCCAGGTTTCAAATGAACACTGAAGCTTTCTTT
>TRBJ2-7|TRBD2|few|TRBV20-1
CSAHGGVSQYF
TGCAGTGCTCACGGGGGGGTCTCGCAGTACTTC
>TRBJ2-3|TRBD1|-|TRBV5-1
CASSENRGDTQYF
TGCGCCAGCAGCGAGAACAGGGGAGATACGCAGTATTTT
>TRBJ2-4|TRBD2|-|TRBV7-2
CASSQGLAGGPGNIQYF
TGTGCCAGCAGCCAGGGACTAGCGGGAGGGCCCGGAAACATTCAGTACTTC
>TRBJ2-5|-|few|TRBV4-2
CASSQGSGPSETQYF
TGTGCCAGCAGCCAAGGGAGCGGCCCCTCCGAGACCCAGTACTTC
>TRBJ1-4|TRBD1|-|TRBV19
CASRSFTGTGVEKLFF
TGTGCCAGTAGATCCTTTACCGGGACAGGGGTTGAAAAACTGTTTTTT
>TRBJ1-3|-|-|TRBV15
CATSRVGGYSGNTIYF
TGTGCCACCAGCAGAGTAGGGGGATACTCTGGAAACACCATATATTTT
>TRBJ2-5|-|-|TRBV4-3
CASSQDTPARETQYF
TGCGCCAGCAGCCAGGACACACCCGCGCGAGAGACCCAGTACTTC
>TRBJ1-1|-|-|TRBV7-9
CASSSLADTEAFF
TGTGCCAGCAGCTCCTTAGCGGACACTGAAGCTTTCTTT
>TRBJ1-1|-|few|TRBV9
CASSVQENTEAFF
TGTGCCAGCAGCGTACAGGAGAACACTGAAGCTTTCTTT